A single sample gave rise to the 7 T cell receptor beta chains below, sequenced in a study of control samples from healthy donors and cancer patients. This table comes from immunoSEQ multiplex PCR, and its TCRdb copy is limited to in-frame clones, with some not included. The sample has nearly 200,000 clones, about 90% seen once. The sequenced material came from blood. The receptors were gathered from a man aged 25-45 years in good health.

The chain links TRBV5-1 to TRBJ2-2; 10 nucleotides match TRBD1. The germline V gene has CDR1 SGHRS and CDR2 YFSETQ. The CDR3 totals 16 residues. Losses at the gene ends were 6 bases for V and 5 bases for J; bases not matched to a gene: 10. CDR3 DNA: TGCGCCAGCACCCCCGGGACAGGGGTTCGGACCGGGGAGCTGTTTTTT. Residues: CASTPGTGVRTGELFF.

Here the CDR3 DNA reads TGCGCCAGCAGCGACGCCGTGGGCTACGAGCAGTACTTC. Protein: CASSDAVGYEQYF. The chain is built from TRBV5-1 and TRBJ2-7; D uncertain. Germline V lookup: CDR1 SGHRS, CDR2 YFSETQ. Trimming took 4 bases from V and 3 from J, leaving 11 bases between them. The CDR3 length is 13 residues.

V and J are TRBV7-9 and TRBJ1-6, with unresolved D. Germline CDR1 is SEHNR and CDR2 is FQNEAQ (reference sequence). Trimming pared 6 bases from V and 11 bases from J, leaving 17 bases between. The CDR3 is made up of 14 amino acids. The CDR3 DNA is TGTGCCAGCAGACTGGGCCCCCGGGGTACACCCCTCCACTTT. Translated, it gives CASRLGPRGTPLHF.

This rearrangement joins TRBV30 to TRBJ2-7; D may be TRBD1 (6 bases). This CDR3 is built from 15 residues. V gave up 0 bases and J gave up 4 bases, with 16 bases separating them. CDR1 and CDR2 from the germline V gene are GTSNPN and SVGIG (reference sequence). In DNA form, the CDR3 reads TGTGCCTGGAGTGTACCCCAGACAGGAAAGTACGAGCAGTACTTC. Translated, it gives CAWSVPQTGKYEQYF.

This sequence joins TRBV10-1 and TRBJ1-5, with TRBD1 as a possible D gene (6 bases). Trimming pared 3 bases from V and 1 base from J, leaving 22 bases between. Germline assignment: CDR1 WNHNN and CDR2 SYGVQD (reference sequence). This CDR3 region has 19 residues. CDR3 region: CASSERGQIIRESNQPQHF. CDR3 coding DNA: TGCGCCAGCAGTGAAAGAGGACAGATTATAAGGGAAAGCAATCAGCCCCAGCATTTT.

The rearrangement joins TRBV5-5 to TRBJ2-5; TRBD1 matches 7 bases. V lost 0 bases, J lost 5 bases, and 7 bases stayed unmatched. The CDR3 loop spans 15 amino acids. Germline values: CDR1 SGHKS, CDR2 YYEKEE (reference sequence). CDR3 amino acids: CASSLVPGGRETQYF. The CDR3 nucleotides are TGTGCCAGCAGCTTGGTTCCAGGGGGAAGGGAGACCCAGTACTTC.

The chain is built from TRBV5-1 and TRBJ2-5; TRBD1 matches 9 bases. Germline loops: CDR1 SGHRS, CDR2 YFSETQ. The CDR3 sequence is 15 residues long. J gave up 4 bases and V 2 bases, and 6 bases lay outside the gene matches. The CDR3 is CASSFGTGRGETQYF. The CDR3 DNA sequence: TGCGCCAGCAGCTTTGGGACAGGGAGGGGAGAGACCCAGTACTTC.